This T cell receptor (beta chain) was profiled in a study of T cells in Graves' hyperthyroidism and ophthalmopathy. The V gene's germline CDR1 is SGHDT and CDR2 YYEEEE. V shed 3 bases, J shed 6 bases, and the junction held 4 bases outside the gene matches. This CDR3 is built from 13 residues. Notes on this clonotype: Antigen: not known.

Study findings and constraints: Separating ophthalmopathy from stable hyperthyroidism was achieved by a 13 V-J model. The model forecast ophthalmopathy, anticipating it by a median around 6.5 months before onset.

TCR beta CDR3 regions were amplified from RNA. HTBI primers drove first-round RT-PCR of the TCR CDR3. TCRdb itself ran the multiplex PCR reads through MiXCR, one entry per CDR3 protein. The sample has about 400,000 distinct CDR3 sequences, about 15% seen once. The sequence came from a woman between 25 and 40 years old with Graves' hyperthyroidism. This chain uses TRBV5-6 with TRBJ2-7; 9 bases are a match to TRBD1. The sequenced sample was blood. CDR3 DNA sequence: TGTGCCAGCAGCTGGACGACAGGGGGCGAGCAGTACTTC. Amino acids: CASSWTTGGEQYF.